Listed here are 30 T cell receptor beta chains from one sample, sequenced in a study of CD8 T cells in ankylosing spondylitis. TCRdb reprocessed the 5' RACE reads via MiXCR and lists one record per CDR3 protein. The sample consists of just over 300,000 distinct CDR3 sequences, roughly 20% of them appearing once. Sequenced material: blood, either unsorted or a sorted T cell fraction (not recorded which). Receptors originate from a female donor with ankylosing spondylitis or in good health (not recorded which).

This clonotype has a handful of counts. This rearrangement joins TRBV29-1 to TRBJ1-1; the D is unclear. This CDR3 has 15 residues. Germline CDR1 and CDR2: SQVTM and ANQGSEA. V lost 1 base and J 0 bases, leaving 12 bases between the germline ends. The CDR3 here is CSVEGSGRMNTEAFF. Written as DNA, the CDR3 is TGCAGCGTTGAAGGGTCGGGTCGCATGAACACTGAAGCTTTCTTT.

V is TRBV20-1 and J is TRBJ2-5; the D gene could be TRBD1 or TRBD2 (5 bases each). Trimming shortened V by 3 bases and J by 8 bases, and 19 bases separated the two germline ends. The germline CDR1 and CDR2 sequences are DFQATT and SNEGSKA (reference sequence). The CDR3 length is 14 residues. The DNA of the CDR3 is TGCAGTGCTAGGGGGACCCTTGGGGTTAGTACCCAGTACTTC. Its protein product is CSARGTLGVSTQYF.

This clonotype has just a few counts. The rearrangement uses TRBV29-1 and TRBJ2-7; TRBD2 agrees at 9 bases. Trimming removed 1 base from V and 5 bases from J; junction bases left unmatched: 3. CDR1 and CDR2 (germline): SQVTM, ANQGSEA. CDR3 length: 13 residues. Here the CDR3 DNA reads TGCAGCGTTGAAGGGGGACTAGCCCACGAGCAGTACTTC. Encoded protein: CSVEGGLAHEQYF.

The gene calls are TRBV5-4 and TRBJ2-1; 9 positions match TRBD2. The CDR3 covers 17 residues. Germline CDR1 SGHNT, CDR2 YYREEE (reference sequence). V lost 4 bases and J lost 8; bases outside the gene matches: 16. The CDR3 coding sequence is TGTGCCAGCAGCCCCGATGATAGCGGGAGATTCAGGGATGAGCAGTTCTTC. Residues: CASSPDDSGRFRDEQFF.

This clonotype has a handful of counts. The rearrangement joins TRBV4-3 to TRBJ2-3; 9 positions agree with TRBD1. Germline V gene data show CDR1 as LGHNA and CDR2 as YSLEER. The V segment lost 0 bases and the J segment 1 base; nucleotides outside the gene matches: 2. The CDR3 loop spans 16 amino acids. The CDR3 protein is CASSQEDRGGTDTQYF. In nucleotides, the CDR3 is TGCGCCAGCAGCCAAGAGGACAGGGGCGGCACAGATACGCAGTATTTT.

The chain uses TRBV12-3 or TRBV12-4 and TRBJ2-1; 8 bases map to TRBD2. This CDR3 is 13 amino acids long. The V and J ends lost 1 base and 15 bases, in that order; junction bases with no gene match: 8. The CDR3 spells CASSLGSGRGLFF. The CDR3 DNA reads TGTGCCAGCAGTTTAGGAAGCGGGAGAGGCCTGTTCTTC.

This clonotype showed up many times. At one end the junction does not follow the germline gene, possibly because of a read error. The chain carries TRBV5-8 and TRBJ2-7; D is possibly TRBD1 or TRBD2 (5 bases each). The CDR3 covers 13 residues. CDR1 is SGHTS and CDR2 is YDEGEE in the germline V gene. CDR3 sequence: CASNLRGPYEQYF. The CDR3 bases are TGTGCCAGCAACTTGAGGGGCCCCTACGAGCAGTACTTC. Based on the CDR3 plus reference TRBV5-8 and TRBJ2-7, the full variable domain is EAGVTQSPTHLIKTRGQQATLRCSPISGHTSVYWYQQALGLGLQFLLWYDEGEERNRGNFPPRFSGRQFPNYSSELNVNALELEDSALYLCASNLRGPYEQYFGPGTRLTVT.

Only a few counts were recorded for this clonotype. V and J are TRBV12-3 or TRBV12-4 and TRBJ1-5; D is uncertain. V was cut by 1 base and J by 7 bases, with 5 bases left in between. The CDR3 extends over 12 amino acids. CDR3 sequence reads: CASSLVEQPQHF. The CDR3 region has the DNA TGTGCCAGCAGTTTAGTGGAACAGCCCCAGCATTTT.

The chain carries TRBV7-2 and TRBJ2-1, with 8 bases matching TRBD1. V trimming: 5 bases; J trimming: 0 bases; junction bases outside the gene matches: 3. CDR1 is SGHTA and CDR2 is FQGNSA in the germline V gene. The CDR3 is 15 residues long. The CDR3 protein is CASSKDRASYNEQFF. In nucleotides, the CDR3 is TGTGCCAGCAGCAAGGACAGGGCCTCCTACAATGAGCAGTTCTTC.

The chain links TRBV7-9 to TRBJ1-1; unclear D gene. Deletions cut 0 bases from V and 7 bases from J, with 9 bases between. This CDR3 has 13 residues. CDR1 is SEHNR, CDR2 FQNEAQ, per germline (reference sequence). The CDR3 coding sequence is TGTGCCAGCAGCTTAGCGCTGGGATTTGAAGCTTTCTTT. This codes for CASSLALGFEAFF.

The chain recombines TRBV10-3 with TRBJ2-3, with D hard to call. Germline V gene data show CDR1 as ENHRY and CDR2 as SYGVKD. V was cut by 10 bases and J by 2 bases, with 13 bases left in between. The CDR3 length is 13 residues. The CDR3 DNA is TGTGCCAGTCGTTTTGCCCCCACAGATACGCAGTATTTT. As protein: CASRFAPTDTQYF.

The V and J genes are TRBV20-1 and TRBJ1-4, with a tentative D call TRBD1 (6 bases). The CDR3 runs 13 residues. V lost 3 bases and J lost 7, with 12 bases in between. Per the germline V gene, CDR1 is DFQATT and CDR2 is SNEGSKA (reference sequence). CDR3 sequence reads: CSARQGGGEKLFF. The CDR3 nucleotides read TGCAGTGCTAGGCAAGGGGGAGGTGAAAAACTGTTTTTT.

V gene TRBV5-1 combines with J gene TRBJ2-1; tentatively, D is TRBD2 (6 bases). The CDR3 spans 12 residues. Trimming cost V 7 bases and J 10 bases, with 15 bases left between them. Germline CDR1 reads SGHRS; CDR2 reads YFSETQ. The CDR3 sequence is CASGGAGREQFF. CDR3 in DNA: TGCGCCAGCGGAGGGGCGGGAAGAGAGCAGTTCTTC.

V usage is TRBV6-1 and J usage is TRBJ2-7, with D possibly being TRBD2 (5 bases). The V end lost 6 bases, the J end lost 4 bases, and 19 bases lay between the germline ends. The germline CDR1 and CDR2 sequences are MNHNS and SASEGT. The CDR3 covers 15 residues. CDR3 loop: CASREGRWTGYEQYF. Written as DNA, the CDR3 is TGTGCCAGCAGAGAGGGTAGGTGGACGGGGTACGAGCAGTACTTC.

In its sample, this clonotype was seen a few times. The chain recombines TRBV24-1 with TRBJ2-3; D call uncertain. Germline-derived CDR1 and CDR2 are KGHDR and SFDVKD. V shed 4 bases and J shed 0 bases, with 4 bases lying between them. The CDR3 runs 13 residues. The CDR3 is CATSDGSTDTQYF. The CDR3, as DNA: TGTGCCACCAGTGACGGGAGCACAGATACGCAGTATTTT.

This clonotype was detected only a few times. This rearrangement joins TRBV30 to TRBJ2-3, with 7 bases fitting TRBD2. The CDR3 runs to 15 residues. Trimming removed 0 bases from V and 6 bases from J; junction bases left unmatched: 9. Germline V gene sequence: CDR1 GTSNPN, CDR2 SVGIG (reference sequence). This CDR3 reads CAWSVGKAGADTQYF. DNA of the CDR3: TGTGCCTGGAGTGTGGGTAAGGCGGGAGCTGATACGCAGTATTTT.

V usage is TRBV11-2 and J usage is TRBJ1-2; D perhaps matches TRBD1 (5 bases). V was clipped by 3 bases and J by 5 bases, with 16 bases between them. This CDR3 comprises 15 residues. CDR1 is SGHAT and CDR2 is FQNNGV in the germline V gene. CDR3 region: CASSFYPGWSYGYTF. The CDR3 DNA reads as TGTGCCAGCAGCTTTTACCCAGGGTGGAGTTATGGCTACACCTTC.

The chain couples TRBV6-1 to TRBJ2-3, with D perhaps TRBD1 (5 bases). The germline V and J ends were trimmed by 7 bases and 1 base, with 18 bases remaining between them. This CDR3 has 16 amino acids. In germline, CDR1 is MNHNS, CDR2 SASEGT. In nucleotides, the CDR3 is TGTGCCAGCACCTTCTTGGGGCCAGGTCGCACAGATACGCAGTATTTT. It specifies CASTFLGPGRTDTQYF.

This clonotype was recorded a few times. This chain uses TRBV20-1 with TRBJ1-1; D is unclear. The CDR3 covers 12 residues. Germline CDR1 reads DFQATT; CDR2 reads SNEGSKA (reference sequence). The CDR3 DNA is TGCCGTTGGGCGAAAAAGAACACTGAAGCTTTCTTT. It specifies CRWAKKNTEAFF.

This clonotype was recorded at least ten times. The CDR3 loop reads CSAAPNTEAFF. In DNA, the CDR3 is TGCAGTGCTGCTCCGAACACTGAAGCTTTCTTT. The rearrangement joins TRBV20-1 to TRBJ1-1, with no clear D. V lost 5 bases and J lost 1, with 5 bases in between. Per the germline V gene, CDR1 is DFQATT and CDR2 is SNEGSKA (reference sequence). This CDR3 spans 11 amino acids.

In DNA form, the CDR3 reads TGTGCCAACAGGGATGGCACAGATACGCAGTATTTT. This encodes CANRDGTDTQYF. The chain uses TRBV11-2 and TRBJ2-3, with D possibly TRBD1 on 6 matching bases. The CDR3 sequence is 12 residues long. Trimming pared 10 bases from V and 1 base from J, leaving 9 bases between. Germline assignment: CDR1 SGHAT and CDR2 FQNNGV.

This clonotype has only a few counts. This chain links TRBV19 with TRBJ1-1, with TRBD1 matching over 7 bases. This CDR3 contains 12 residues. Trimming cost V 8 bases and J 4 bases; bases outside gene matches: 4. Germline loops: CDR1 LNHDA, CDR2 SQIVND (reference sequence). CDR3 DNA: TGTGCCAGTTCCTGGACAGGCACTGAAGCTTTCTTT. Amino acids: CASSWTGTEAFF.

J is TRBJ2-7 and V is TRBV7-9; D remains ambiguous. The CDR3 has 15 residues. V lost 1 base and J lost 4, with 14 bases in between. Germline CDR1 is SEHNR and CDR2 is FQNEAQ (reference sequence). The CDR3 DNA follows: TGTGCCAGCAGCTTAGGAGGCAGCCTAGGGTACGAGCAGTACTTC. Translating it yields CASSLGGSLGYEQYF.

This chain uses TRBV29-1 with TRBJ2-3; 7 positions match TRBD2. Germline assignment: CDR1 SQVTM and CDR2 ANQGSEA. This CDR3 spans 16 amino acids. Trimming took 4 bases from V and 2 from J; bases not matched to a gene: 12. CDR3 residues: CSVARNLGGNTDTQYF. CDR3 bases: TGCAGCGTTGCACGTAATTTGGGGGGGAACACAGATACGCAGTATTTT.

This clonotype was counted a few times. The rearrangement joins TRBV12-3 or TRBV12-4 to TRBJ2-1; TRBD1 or TRBD2 may be the D gene (5 bases each). Between the trimmed V and J ends, which lost 7 bases and 5 bases, there was a span of 15 bases. This CDR3 spans 14 amino acids. The CDR3: CASKPRGAHNEQFF. The CDR3 DNA sequence: TGTGCCAGCAAGCCTAGAGGGGCCCACAATGAGCAGTTCTTC.

This clonotype was seen more than once but under ten times. The rearrangement links TRBV12-3 or TRBV12-4 to TRBJ2-3; 7 positions agree with TRBD1. The CDR3 spans 14 residues. The V segment lost 5 bases and the J segment 3 bases; nucleotides outside the gene matches: 5. CDR3 DNA: TGTGCCAGCAGTGCCCTGACAGGGACAGATACGCAGTATTTT. This gives the protein CASSALTGTDTQYF.

This chain uses TRBV6-5 with TRBJ2-5, with D perhaps TRBD1 or TRBD2 (6 bases each). Trimming stripped 6 bases from V and 5 bases from J, with 10 bases between. Germline V gives CDR1 MNHEY, CDR2 SVGAGI. CDR3 length: 12 amino acids. The CDR3, as DNA: TGTGCCAGCAGCAGGGGACTTGAGACCCAGTACTTC. Translation: CASSRGLETQYF.

This clonotype was detected only a few times. The chain carries TRBV20-1 and TRBJ2-1, with 8 bases matching TRBD2. CDR1 is DFQATT and CDR2 is SNEGSKA in the germline V gene (reference sequence). The J segment lost 5 bases and the V segment lost 3 bases, leaving 15 bases of the junction unmatched. The CDR3 is 17 amino acids. The DNA of the CDR3 is TGCAGTGCTAGGGTATACAGCGGGGGAGGTTACAACAATGAGCAGTTCTTC. Protein sequence: CSARVYSGGGYNNEQFF.

This clonotype was seen only a few times. This chain links TRBV7-9 with TRBJ2-7; 12 nucleotides line up with TRBD2. CDR3 length: 14 residues. CDR1 and CDR2 (germline): SEHNR, FQNEAQ (reference sequence). The trim removed 8 bases at V and 2 bases at J, leaving 4 bases unmatched. This CDR3 is CASVPSGRAYEQYF. Written as DNA, the CDR3 is TGTGCCAGCGTCCCTAGCGGGAGGGCCTACGAGCAGTACTTC.

This clonotype was counted between two and nine times. The chain has TRBV7-2 and TRBJ2-7; 10 positions agree with TRBD1. The trim removed 4 bases at V and 5 bases at J, leaving 11 bases unmatched. This CDR3 contains 16 residues. Germline CDR1 is SGHTA and CDR2 is FQGNSA. For the CDR3, the DNA is TGTGCCAGCAGCTCAACCACCGGGACAGGGGACCACGAGCAGTACTTC. Its protein product is CASSSTTGTGDHEQYF.